These T cell receptor beta chains were read from a single sample in a study of chemoradiotherapy in HPV16-positive cancers. Sequenced by immunoSEQ multiplex PCR; TCRdb stores in-frame clones only, minus some. The data show some 11,000 clones, with 72% seen just once and around 8% held by the top ten. This material was obtained from a patient who underwent chemoradiotherapy. All receptors derive from a human donor with HPV-associated anogenital cancer. Each CDR3 is given with its conserved first and last residue. The D gene is left open where the match is weak. A clone size is listed for some rows: how often the clone was seen (once, few, many), or a class if it is expanded.

clone size: .
D gene: TRBD1
J gene: TRBJ1-2
V gene: TRBV27
CDR3 protein: CASSFGTGGLGYTF
CDR3 DNA: TGTGCCAGCAGTTTCGGGACAGGGGGCCTTGGCTACACCTTC

clone size: .
D gene: .
J gene: TRBJ2-7
V gene: TRBV5-5
CDR3 protein: CASSLASSYEQYF
CDR3 DNA: TGTGCCAGCAGCTTGGCCAGCTCCTACGAGCAGTACTTC

clone size: .
D gene: .
J gene: TRBJ2-7
V gene: TRBV18
CDR3 protein: CASSRGVTYEQYF
CDR3 DNA: TGTGCCAGCTCACGTGGGGTAACCTACGAGCAGTACTTC

clone size: .
D gene: .
J gene: TRBJ1-2
V gene: TRBV30
CDR3 protein: CAWSVQVNYGYTF
CDR3 DNA: TGTGCCTGGAGTGTACAGGTCAACTATGGCTACACCTTC

clone size: .
D gene: TRBD2
J gene: TRBJ2-1
V gene: TRBV7-8
CDR3 protein: CASSPTGTSGYNEQFF
CDR3 DNA: TGTGCCAGCAGTCCTACCGGGACTAGCGGTTACAATGAGCAGTTCTTC

clone size: few
D gene: .
J gene: TRBJ2-7
V gene: TRBV4-2
CDR3 protein: CASSQDLGGGSYEQYF
CDR3 DNA: TGTGCCAGCAGCCAAGATCTTGGCGGAGGCTCCTACGAGCAGTACTTC

clone size: few
D gene: TRBD2
J gene: TRBJ2-1
V gene: TRBV28
CDR3 protein: CASSSLLGTSGRDPNEQFF
CDR3 DNA: TGTGCCAGCAGTTCCCTCCTAGGGACTAGCGGGAGAGATCCAAATGAGCAGTTCTTC

clone size: .
D gene: TRBD1
J gene: TRBJ1-2
V gene: TRBV30
CDR3 protein: CAWSEMDREGYGYTF
CDR3 DNA: TGTGCCTGGAGCGAGATGGACAGGGAGGGCTATGGCTACACCTTC

clone size: .
D gene: TRBD1
J gene: TRBJ2-2
V gene: TRBV6-1
CDR3 protein: CASSWTGDTGELFF
CDR3 DNA: TGTGCCAGCAGCTGGACAGGGGACACCGGGGAGCTGTTTTTT

clone size: few
D gene: TRBD2
J gene: TRBJ2-3
V gene: TRBV6-4
CDR3 protein: CASSDSSGNTDTQYF
CDR3 DNA: TGTGCCAGCAGTGACTCTAGCGGGAACACAGATACGCAGTATTTT

clone size: .
D gene: .
J gene: TRBJ1-2
V gene: TRBV18
CDR3 protein: CASSPKTGLWDGYTF
CDR3 DNA: TGTGCCAGCTCACCAAAAACAGGGCTTTGGGATGGCTACACCTTC

clone size: few
D gene: .
J gene: TRBJ2-3
V gene: TRBV7-2
CDR3 protein: CASSRQGTPRGSQYF
CDR3 DNA: TGTGCCAGCAGCCGGCAGGGGACCCCACGAGGTTCGCAGTATTTT

clone size: .
D gene: TRBD2
J gene: TRBJ2-1
V gene: TRBV28
CDR3 protein: CASSRGLAGANEQFF
CDR3 DNA: TGTGCCAGCAGCCGCGGACTAGCGGGAGCGAATGAGCAGTTCTTC

clone size: .
D gene: .
J gene: TRBJ1-5
V gene: TRBV21-1
CDR3 protein: CASSKRDRVIRSNQPQHF
CDR3 DNA: TGTGCCAGCAGCAAACGTGACAGGGTTATTCGAAGCAATCAGCCCCAGCATTTT

clone size: .
D gene: .
J gene: TRBJ2-7
V gene: TRBV29-1
CDR3 protein: CSVAQSNEQYF
CDR3 DNA: TGCAGCGTTGCTCAGTCTAACGAGCAGTACTTC

clone size: .
D gene: .
J gene: TRBJ2-1
V gene: TRBV11-1
CDR3 protein: CASSLSRSTPEDEQFF
CDR3 DNA: TGTGCCAGCAGCTTAAGTAGGTCCACCCCCGAGGATGAGCAGTTCTTC

clone size: .
D gene: .
J gene: TRBJ2-3
V gene: TRBV11-3
CDR3 protein: CASSFVWRRVTDTQYF
CDR3 DNA: TGTGCCAGCAGCTTTGTCTGGCGGAGGGTCACAGATACGCAGTATTTT

clone size: .
D gene: TRBD2
J gene: TRBJ2-7
V gene: TRBV9
CDR3 protein: CASSVEEPGGEQYF
CDR3 DNA: TGTGCCAGCAGCGTAGAAGAACCGGGAGGGGAGCAGTACTTC

clone size: .
D gene: .
J gene: TRBJ2-7
V gene: TRBV2
CDR3 protein: CASSVQGSVYEQYF
CDR3 DNA: TGTGCCAGCAGTGTGCAGGGGAGTGTCTACGAGCAGTACTTC

clone size: .
D gene: .
J gene: TRBJ2-7
V gene: TRBV6-1
CDR3 protein: CASSEGGGLPSYEQYF
CDR3 DNA: TGTGCCAGCAGTGAAGGGGGCGGTCTTCCATCCTACGAGCAGTACTTC

clone size: .
D gene: TRBD2
J gene: TRBJ2-7
V gene: TRBV7-9
CDR3 protein: CASSSRLAGEEEQYF
CDR3 DNA: TGTGCCAGCAGCTCACGACTAGCGGGAGAGGAGGAGCAGTACTTC

clone size: .
D gene: .
J gene: TRBJ2-7
V gene: TRBV27
CDR3 protein: CASSLWQNGYEQYF
CDR3 DNA: TGTGCCAGCAGTTTATGGCAGAACGGCTACGAGCAGTACTTC

clone size: .
D gene: TRBD1
J gene: TRBJ2-6
V gene: TRBV2
CDR3 protein: CASSGTGGSGANVLTF
CDR3 DNA: TGTGCCAGCAGTGGGACAGGGGGCTCTGGGGCCAACGTCCTGACTTTC

clone size: .
D gene: TRBD2
J gene: TRBJ2-1
V gene: TRBV11-2
CDR3 protein: CASRRAGGGYNEQFF
CDR3 DNA: TGTGCCAGCAGGAGAGCGGGAGGGGGGTACAATGAGCAGTTCTTC

clone size: once
D gene: .
J gene: TRBJ2-3
V gene: TRBV9
CDR3 protein: CASSVFDRPGTDTQYF
CDR3 DNA: TGTGCCAGCAGCGTATTTGACCGTCCCGGCACAGATACGCAGTATTTT